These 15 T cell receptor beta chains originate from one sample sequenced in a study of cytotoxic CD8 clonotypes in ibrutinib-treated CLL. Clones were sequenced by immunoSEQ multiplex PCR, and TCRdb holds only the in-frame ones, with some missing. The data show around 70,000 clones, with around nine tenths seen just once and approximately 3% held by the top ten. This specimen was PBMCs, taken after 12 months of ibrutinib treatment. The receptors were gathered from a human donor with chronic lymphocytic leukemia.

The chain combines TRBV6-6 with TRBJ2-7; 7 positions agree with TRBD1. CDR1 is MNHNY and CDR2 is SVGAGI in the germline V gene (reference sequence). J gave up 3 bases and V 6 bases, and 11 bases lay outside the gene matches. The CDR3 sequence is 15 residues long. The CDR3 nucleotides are TGTGCCAGCAGCTGGTACAGGGGCACGGACTACGAGCAGTACTTC. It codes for CASSWYRGTDYEQYF.

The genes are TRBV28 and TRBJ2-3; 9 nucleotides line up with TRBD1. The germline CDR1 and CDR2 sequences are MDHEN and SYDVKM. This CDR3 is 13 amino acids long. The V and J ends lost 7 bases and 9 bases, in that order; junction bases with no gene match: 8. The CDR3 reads CASTPLDRGTQYF. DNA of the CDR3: TGTGCCAGCACACCCCTGGACAGGGGCACGCAGTATTTT.

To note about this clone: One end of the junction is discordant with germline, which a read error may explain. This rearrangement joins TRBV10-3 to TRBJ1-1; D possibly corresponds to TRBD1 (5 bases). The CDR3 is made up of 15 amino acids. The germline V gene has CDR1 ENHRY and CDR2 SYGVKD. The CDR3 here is CAINTGRRGNNEAFF. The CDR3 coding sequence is TGTGCCATCAATACAGGTAGACGTGGTAACAATGAAGCTTTCTTT.

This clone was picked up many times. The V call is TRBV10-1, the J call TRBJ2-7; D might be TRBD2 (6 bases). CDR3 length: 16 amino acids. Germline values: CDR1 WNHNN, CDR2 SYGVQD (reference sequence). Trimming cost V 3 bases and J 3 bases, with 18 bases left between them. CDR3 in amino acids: CASSDPTGTSGYEQYF. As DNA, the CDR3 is TGCGCCAGCAGTGACCCTACCGGGACTTCGGGCTACGAGCAGTACTTC.

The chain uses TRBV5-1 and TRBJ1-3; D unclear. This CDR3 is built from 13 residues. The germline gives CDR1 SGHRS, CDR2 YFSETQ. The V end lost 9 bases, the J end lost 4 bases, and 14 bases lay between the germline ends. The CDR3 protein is CANRPGGGNTIYF. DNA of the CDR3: TGCGCCAATCGCCCGGGAGGCGGAAACACCATATATTTT.

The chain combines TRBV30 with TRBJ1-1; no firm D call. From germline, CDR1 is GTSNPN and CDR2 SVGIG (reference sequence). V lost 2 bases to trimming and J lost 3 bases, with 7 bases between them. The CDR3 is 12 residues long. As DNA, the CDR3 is TGTGCCTGGAGTTTTCAGTACACTGAAGCTTTCTTT. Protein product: CAWSFQYTEAFF.

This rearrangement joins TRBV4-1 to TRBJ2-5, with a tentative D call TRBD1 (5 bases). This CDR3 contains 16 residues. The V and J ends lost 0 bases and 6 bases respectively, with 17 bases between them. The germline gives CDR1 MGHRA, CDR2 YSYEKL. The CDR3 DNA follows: TGCGCCAGCAGCCAAGATCTTGTGCCAGGGTTAAAGACCCAGTACTTC. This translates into CASSQDLVPGLKTQYF.

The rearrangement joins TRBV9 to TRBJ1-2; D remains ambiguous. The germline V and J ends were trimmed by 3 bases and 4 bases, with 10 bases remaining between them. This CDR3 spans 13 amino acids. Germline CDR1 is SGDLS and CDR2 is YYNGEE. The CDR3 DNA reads TGTGCCAGCAGCGACCGGTATTCCTATGGCTACACCTTC. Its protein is CASSDRYSYGYTF.

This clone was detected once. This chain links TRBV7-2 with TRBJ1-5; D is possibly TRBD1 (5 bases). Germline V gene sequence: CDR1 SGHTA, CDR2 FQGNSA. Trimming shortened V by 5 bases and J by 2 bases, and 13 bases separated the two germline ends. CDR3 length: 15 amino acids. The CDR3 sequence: CASSPGILGNQPQHF. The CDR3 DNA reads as TGTGCCAGCAGCCCAGGGATTTTGGGCAATCAGCCCCAGCATTTT.

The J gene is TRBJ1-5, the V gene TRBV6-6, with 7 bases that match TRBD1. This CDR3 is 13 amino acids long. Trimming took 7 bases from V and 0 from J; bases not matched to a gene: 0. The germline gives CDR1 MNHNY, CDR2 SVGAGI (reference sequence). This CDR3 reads CASNRGSNQPQHF. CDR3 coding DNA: TGTGCCAGCAACAGGGGTAGCAATCAGCCCCAGCATTTT.

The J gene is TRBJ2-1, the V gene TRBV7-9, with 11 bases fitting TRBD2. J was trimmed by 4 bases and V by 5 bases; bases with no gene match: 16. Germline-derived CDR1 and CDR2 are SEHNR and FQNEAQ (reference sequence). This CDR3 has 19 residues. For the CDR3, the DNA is TGTGCCAGCAGCCCCGGGACTAGCGGAGATCCTCGTCTTTACAATGAGCAGTTCTTC. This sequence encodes CASSPGTSGDPRLYNEQFF.

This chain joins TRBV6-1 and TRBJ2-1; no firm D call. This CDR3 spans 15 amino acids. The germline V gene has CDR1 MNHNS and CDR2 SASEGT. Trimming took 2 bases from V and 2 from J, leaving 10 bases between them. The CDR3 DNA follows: TGTGCCAGCAGTGAACGCGGAAGTACCTACAATGAGCAGTTCTTC. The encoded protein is CASSERGSTYNEQFF.

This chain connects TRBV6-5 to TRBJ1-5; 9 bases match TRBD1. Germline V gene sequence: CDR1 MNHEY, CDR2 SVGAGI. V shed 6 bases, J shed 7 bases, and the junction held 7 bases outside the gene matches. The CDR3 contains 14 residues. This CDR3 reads CASRYVQGAQPQHF. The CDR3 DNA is TGTGCCAGCAGATATGTACAGGGGGCCCAGCCCCAGCATTTT.

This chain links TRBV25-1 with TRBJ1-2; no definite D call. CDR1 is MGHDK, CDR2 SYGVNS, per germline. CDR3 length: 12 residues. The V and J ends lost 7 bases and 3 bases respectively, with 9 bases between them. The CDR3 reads CASNAGYYGYTF. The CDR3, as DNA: TGTGCCAGCAATGCGGGTTACTATGGCTACACCTTC.

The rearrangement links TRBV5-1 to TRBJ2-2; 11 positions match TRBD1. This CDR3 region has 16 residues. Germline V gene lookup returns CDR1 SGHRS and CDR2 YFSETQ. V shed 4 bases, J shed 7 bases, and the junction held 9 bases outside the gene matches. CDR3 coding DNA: TGCGCCAGCAGCAGAGGGACAGGGGGATCTGACGGGGAGCTGTTTTTT. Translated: CASSRGTGGSDGELFF.